The 27 T cell receptor beta chains presented below share a single source sample, sequenced in a study of HIV-infected patients and healthy controls. cDNA was made from roughly 500 ng RNA using alpha and beta constant primers. Each of the alpha and beta chains got its own library through chain-specific third strand synthesis with indices. TCRdb called the 5' RACE reads again in MiXCR, with one record for every CDR3 protein. The sample includes more than 9,000 distinct CDR3 sequences, approximately 9.1% seen only once; the top ten take 20% to 30%. Whole blood was used without fractionation, so all unsorted peripheral T cells were included. Sequenced here: blood, sampled before antiretroviral therapy. The source is an adult with HIV infection. The donor label of this sample is uncertain.

A few counts support this clonotype. The chain links TRBV7-9 to TRBJ1-2, with TRBD1 matching over 8 bases. The CDR3 contains 16 residues. Looked up from germline, CDR1 is SEHNR and CDR2 is FQNEAQ (reference sequence). V lost 5 bases and J lost 3; bases outside the gene matches: 11. Here the CDR3 DNA reads TGTGCCAGCAGCGGCCCCCTGACAGGGGAGTACTATGGCTACACCTTC. Protein sequence: CASSGPLTGEYYGYTF.

This clonotype appeared a few times. The V gene is TRBV24-1, the J gene TRBJ1-5, with TRBD1 as a possible D gene (5 bases). Germline V CDR1 and CDR2: KGHDR, SFDVKD. V lost 3 bases, J lost 1 base, and 9 bases lay in between. The CDR3 runs to 15 residues. The chain's CDR3 is CATSDADRSNQPQHF. Written as DNA, the CDR3 is TGTGCCACCAGTGATGCTGACAGAAGCAATCAGCCCCAGCATTTT.

This clonotype was seen at least ten times. The chain links TRBV9 to TRBJ1-5; no clear D gene. V was cut by 0 bases and J by 4 bases, with 11 bases left in between. The CDR3 length is 15 residues. Germline V CDR1 and CDR2: SGDLS, YYNGEE. CDR3 bases: TGTGCCAGCAGCGTAGGTCAAGGGTTGAATCAGCCCCAGCATTTT. It is translated as CASSVGQGLNQPQHF.

V and J are TRBV6-1 and TRBJ1-5; possible D gene TRBD1, 5 bases. V lost 7 bases and J lost 9, with 25 bases in between. Germline lookup yields CDR1 MNHNS and CDR2 SASEGT. This CDR3 has 16 amino acids. In DNA form, the CDR3 reads TGTGCCAGCAAGAATACGGTCGGGGCCCAAAATTGGCCCCAGCATTTT. Protein product: CASKNTVGAQNWPQHF.

This clonotype has a count of ten or more. The V call is TRBV5-1, the J call TRBJ2-3; possible D gene TRBD1, 5 bases. The CDR3 extends over 14 amino acids. Germline CDR1 SGHRS, CDR2 YFSETQ. The V and J ends lost 2 bases and 2 bases respectively, with 9 bases between them. The CDR3 coding sequence is TGCGCCAGCAGCTTTCAGGGCTACACAGATACGCAGTATTTT. Protein product: CASSFQGYTDTQYF.

This clonotype has at least ten counts. The J gene is TRBJ1-2, the V gene TRBV7-9; D unresolved. The CDR3 covers 14 residues. Germline assignment: CDR1 SEHNR and CDR2 FQNEAQ (reference sequence). Trimming left V 6 bases short and J 8 bases short, with 19 bases between. CDR3: CASRPSPDRGGYTF. For the CDR3, the DNA is TGTGCCAGCAGACCCAGCCCGGATCGTGGGGGCTACACCTTC.

Only a few counts were recorded for this clonotype. The chain uses TRBV5-4 and TRBJ2-5; 9 bases are shared with TRBD1. The V gene's germline CDR1 is SGHNT and CDR2 YYREEE (reference sequence). Trimming took 0 bases from V and 12 from J; bases not matched to a gene: 9. The CDR3 covers 14 residues. The DNA of the CDR3 is TGTGCCAGCAGCTTGGGGGACAGGGAGGAGTACAAGTACTTC. It translates to CASSLGDREEYKYF. Full variable domain (remainder filled in from reference TRBV5-4 and TRBJ2-5): ETGVTQSPTHLIKTRGQQVTLRCSSQSGHNTVSWYQQALGQGPQFIFQYYREEENGRGNFPPRFSGLQFPNYSSELNVNALELDDSALYLCASSLGDREEYKYFGPGTRLLVL.

This clonotype turned up a few times. This chain links TRBV18 with TRBJ2-7, with D perhaps matching TRBD2 (6 bases). This CDR3 contains 14 residues. Germline CDR1 reads KGHSH; CDR2 reads LQKENI. Between the trimmed V and J ends, which lost 2 bases and 5 bases, there was a span of 13 bases. The CDR3 spells CASSPEGLSHEQYF. The DNA of the CDR3 is TGTGCCAGCTCACCAGAGGGACTGAGCCACGAGCAGTACTTC.

This clonotype was counted at least ten times. The V and J genes are TRBV3-1 and TRBJ1-1; D unresolved. V was clipped by 1 base and J by 0 bases, with 9 bases between them. The CDR3 covers 15 residues. In germline, CDR1 is LGHDT, CDR2 YNNKEL (reference sequence). CDR3 protein: CASSQAHIMNTEAFF. In nucleotides, the CDR3 is TGTGCCAGCAGCCAAGCCCATATAATGAACACTGAAGCTTTCTTT.

V and J are TRBV7-3 and TRBJ2-3; 10 bases are a match to TRBD2. The CDR3 covers 16 residues. Germline lookup yields CDR1 SGHTA and CDR2 FQGTGA. V dropped 1 base and J dropped 3; count of bases not matched to a gene: 4. CDR3 coding DNA: TGTGCCAGCAGCTTAAGAGCGGGAGGGAGGACAGATACGCAGTATTTT. Translating it yields CASSLRAGGRTDTQYF.

There are a few counts of this clonotype. V is TRBV2 and J is TRBJ1-2, with TRBD1 identical over 7 bases. V shed 11 bases and J 8 bases; nucleotides not matched to a gene: 11. Germline V lookup: CDR1 SNHLY, CDR2 FYNNEI. This CDR3 has 12 residues. The CDR3 region has the DNA TGTGCCGGGGGACAGTCAAACAGGGGCTACACCTTC. Its translation: CAGGQSNRGYTF.

This clonotype was seen repeatedly, ten times or more. This chain uses TRBV5-1 with TRBJ1-2; D is ambiguous. V lost 0 bases and J 8 bases, leaving 23 bases between the germline ends. CDR1 and CDR2 from the germline V gene are SGHRS and YFSETQ. CDR3 length equals 17 residues. For the CDR3, the DNA is TGCGCCAGCAGCTTGGACTTTTTTGACTTTACCCCAATAGGCTACACCTTC. Its protein is CASSLDFFDFTPIGYTF. Full variable domain (missing parts from reference TRBV5-1 and TRBJ1-2): KAGVTQTPRYLIKTRGQQVTLSCSPISGHRSVSWYQQTPGQGLQFLFEYFSETQRNKGNFPGRFSGRQFSNSRSEMNVSTLELGDSALYLCASSLDFFDFTPIGYTFGSGTRLTVV.

This clonotype was seen many times. This chain links TRBV11-3 with TRBJ2-5; no firm D call. Germline CDR1 SGHNT, CDR2 YENEEA. This CDR3 region has 13 residues. Trimming shortened V by 1 base and J by 2 bases, and 5 bases separated the two germline ends. Here the CDR3 reads CASSLGAQETQYF. The CDR3 bases are TGTGCCAGCAGCTTAGGAGCTCAAGAGACCCAGTACTTC.

This clonotype has ten or more counts. This sequence joins TRBV5-5 and TRBJ2-1, with 8 nucleotides matching TRBD1. Germline loops: CDR1 SGHKS, CDR2 YYEKEE (reference sequence). V was clipped by 1 base and J by 0 bases; unmatched bases: 9. The CDR3 consists of 18 residues. The CDR3 here is CASSLPGTGSYSYNEQFF. CDR3 nucleotide sequence: TGTGCCAGCAGCTTGCCGGGGACAGGTTCCTACTCCTACAATGAGCAGTTCTTC.

Only a few counts were recorded for this clonotype. This sequence joins TRBV19 and TRBJ1-5; the match to TRBD1 covers 7 bases. Per germline, CDR1 LNHDA and CDR2 SQIVND (reference sequence). The V gene end was trimmed by 6 bases and the J gene end by 0 bases; junction bases not matched to a gene: 5. The CDR3 runs to 15 residues. The CDR3 nucleotides read TGTGCCAGTAGCACCGGGACAGATAGCAATCAGCCCCAGCATTTT. It is translated as CASSTGTDSNQPQHF.

This clonotype was seen many times. The chain joins TRBV12-3 or TRBV12-4 to TRBJ2-3, with D maybe TRBD1 (6 bases). V lost 7 bases and J 4 bases, leaving 15 bases between the germline ends. CDR3 length: 14 residues. In DNA, the CDR3 is TGTGCCAGCACCACCCACAGGGACCCAGATACGCAGTATTTT. Its translation is CASTTHRDPDTQYF.

This clonotype was detected ten times or more. This chain uses TRBV12-3 or TRBV12-4 with TRBJ1-4; D not certain. Trimming removed 6 bases at V and 7 bases at J, with 15 bases between. CDR3 size: 14 residues. Here the CDR3 reads CASRRTAKSEKLFF. CDR3 in DNA: TGTGCCAGCAGAAGGACCGCAAAGAGTGAAAAACTGTTTTTT.

This clonotype came up a few times. The chain has TRBV7-9 and TRBJ2-3; D is ambiguous. The CDR3 covers 14 residues. V was trimmed by 2 bases and J by 0 bases, leaving 6 bases between them. Per the germline V gene, CDR1 is SEHNR and CDR2 is FQNEAQ (reference sequence). CDR3 in DNA: TGTGCCAGCAGCTTACTCTCTAGCACAGATACGCAGTATTTT. It encodes CASSLLSSTDTQYF.

In its sample, this clonotype is medium-sized. The V gene is TRBV25-1, the J gene TRBJ1-2; 9 bases are a match to TRBD1. V trimming: 4 bases; J trimming: 4 bases; junction bases outside the gene matches: 4. CDR3 size: 14 residues. CDR1 is MGHDK, CDR2 SYGVNS, per germline. DNA of the CDR3: TGTGCCAGCAGTGGCGACAGGGGGGGCTATGGCTACACCTTC. This codes for CASSGDRGGYGYTF.

In its sample, this clonotype was seen a few times. The rearrangement joins TRBV29-1 to TRBJ2-7; the D gene is possibly TRBD2 (5 bases). V shed 4 bases and J shed 5 bases, with 12 bases lying between them. This CDR3 contains 12 residues. CDR1 is SQVTM, CDR2 ANQGSEA, per germline. The CDR3 loop is CSVARAGDEQYF. CDR3 bases: TGCAGCGTTGCAAGGGCCGGGGACGAGCAGTACTTC.

This clonotype was seen a handful of times. DNA for the CDR3: TGCAGTGCTAGAGATCCGGGGAGGCGGGGCGGGTCCGGGGAGCTGTTTTTT. Translation gives CSARDPGRRGGSGELFF. The rearrangement links TRBV20-1 to TRBJ2-2; D is perhaps TRBD2 (6 bases). With 0 bases removed from V and 6 bases from J, the gap between germline ends came to 20 bases. The CDR3 runs 17 residues. Germline V gene sequence: CDR1 DFQATT, CDR2 SNEGSKA (reference sequence).

The chain carries TRBV6-2 or TRBV6-3 and TRBJ2-1, with 9 bases aligning to TRBD2. The CDR3 runs to 19 residues. CDR1 and CDR2 from the germline V gene are MNHEY and SVGEGT. With 0 bases clipped from V and 2 bases from J, the junction kept 11 bases outside the gene matches. The CDR3 coding sequence is TGTGCCAGCAGTTACTCACCAGCGGGAGGATTCAGCACCTACAATGAGCAGTTCTTC. This translates into CASSYSPAGGFSTYNEQFF.

This clonotype turned up a few times. V usage is TRBV7-2 and J usage is TRBJ2-5, with D possibly matching TRBD2 (7 bases). Trimming removed 5 bases at V and 0 bases at J, with 22 bases between. The CDR3 has 18 residues. In germline, CDR1 is SGHTA, CDR2 FQGNSA. The DNA of the CDR3 is TGTGCCAGCAGCACTAGGGGGGGAGGAGCGGACAACCAAGAGACCCAGTACTTC. Translation: CASSTRGGGADNQETQYF.

This clonotype occurred many times. The chain's CDR3 is CASSLRAGVEDTQYF. For the CDR3, the DNA is TGTGCCAGCAGTTTACGCGCGGGAGTGGAAGATACGCAGTATTTT. J is TRBJ2-3 and V is TRBV12-3 or TRBV12-4; 7 bases are a match to TRBD2. CDR3 size: 15 residues. Trimming took 2 bases from V and 5 from J; bases not matched to a gene: 7.

By frequency in the sample, this clonotype is medium-sized. This chain connects TRBV29-1 to TRBJ2-1; D unclear. The CDR3 contains 12 residues. The germline CDR1 and CDR2 sequences are SQVTM and ANQGSEA. V shed 3 bases and J shed 7 bases, with 10 bases lying between them. CDR3 nucleotides: TGCAGCGTTGACGAGACTCCAAATGAGCAGTTCTTC. Translating it yields CSVDETPNEQFF.

This clonotype appeared many times. The J gene is TRBJ1-5, the V gene TRBV19; D unresolved. CDR3 size: 13 residues. The ends were cut back, 7 bases at V and 4 bases at J, with 11 bases in the middle. CDR1 is LNHDA, CDR2 SQIVND, per germline (reference sequence). CDR3 region: CASTTAQNQPQHF. DNA of the CDR3: TGTGCCAGTACAACCGCGCAAAATCAGCCCCAGCATTTT. Full variable domain (rest looked up from reference TRBV19 and TRBJ1-5): DGGITQSPKYLFRKEGQNVTLSCEQNLNHDAMYWYRQDPGQGLRLIYYSQIVNDFQKGDIAEGYSVSREKKESFPLTVTSAQKNPTAFYLCASTTAQNQPQHFGDGTRLSIL.

This clonotype turned up a few times. V is TRBV6-1 and J is TRBJ1-6; D remains ambiguous. The CDR3 runs 12 residues. The germline V gene encodes CDR1 MNHNS and CDR2 SASEGT. V lost 6 bases and J lost 5, with 5 bases in between. CDR3 DNA sequence: TGTGCCAGCAGCATAGATAATTCACCCCTCCACTTT. This gives the protein CASSIDNSPLHF.